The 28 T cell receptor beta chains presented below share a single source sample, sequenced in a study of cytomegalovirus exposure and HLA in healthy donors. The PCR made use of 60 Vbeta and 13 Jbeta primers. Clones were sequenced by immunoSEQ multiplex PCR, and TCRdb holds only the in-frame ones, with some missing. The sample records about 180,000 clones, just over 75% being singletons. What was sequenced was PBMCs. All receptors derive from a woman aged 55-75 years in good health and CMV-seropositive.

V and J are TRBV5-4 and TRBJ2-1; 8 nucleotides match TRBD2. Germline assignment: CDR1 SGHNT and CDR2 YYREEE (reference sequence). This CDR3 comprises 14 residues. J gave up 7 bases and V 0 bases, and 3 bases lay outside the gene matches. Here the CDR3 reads CASSLVSGGNEQFF. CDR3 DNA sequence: TGTGCCAGCAGCTTGGTAAGCGGGGGAAATGAGCAGTTCTTC.

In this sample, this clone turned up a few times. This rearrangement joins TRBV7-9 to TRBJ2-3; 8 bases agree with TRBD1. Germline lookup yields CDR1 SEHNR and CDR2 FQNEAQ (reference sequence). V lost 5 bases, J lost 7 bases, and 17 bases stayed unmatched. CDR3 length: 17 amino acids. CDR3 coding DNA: TGTGCCAGCAGCGAACCGAGGACAGGGAGAGGGATAAATACGCAGTATTTT. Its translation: CASSEPRTGRGINTQYF.

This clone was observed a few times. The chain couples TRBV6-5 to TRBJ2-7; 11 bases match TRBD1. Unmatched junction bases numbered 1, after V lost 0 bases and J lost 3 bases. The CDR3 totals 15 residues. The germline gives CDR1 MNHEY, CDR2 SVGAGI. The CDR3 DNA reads TGTGCCAGCAGTTACTCGGGGACAGGGGGCTACGAGCAGTACTTC. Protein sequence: CASSYSGTGGYEQYF.

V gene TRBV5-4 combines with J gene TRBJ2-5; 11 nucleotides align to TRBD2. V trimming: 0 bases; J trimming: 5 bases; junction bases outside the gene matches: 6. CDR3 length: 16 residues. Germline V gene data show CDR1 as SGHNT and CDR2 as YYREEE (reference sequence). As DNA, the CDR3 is TGTGCCAGCAGCTTGGGAAGCGCTAGCGGGGGGGAGACCCAGTACTTC. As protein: CASSLGSASGGETQYF.

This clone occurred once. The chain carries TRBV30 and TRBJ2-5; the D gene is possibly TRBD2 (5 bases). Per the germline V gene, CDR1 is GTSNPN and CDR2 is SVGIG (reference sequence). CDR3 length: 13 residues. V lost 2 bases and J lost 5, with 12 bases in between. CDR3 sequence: CAWSLGSGETQYF. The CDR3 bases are TGTGCCTGGAGTTTGGGGAGTGGGGAGACCCAGTACTTC.

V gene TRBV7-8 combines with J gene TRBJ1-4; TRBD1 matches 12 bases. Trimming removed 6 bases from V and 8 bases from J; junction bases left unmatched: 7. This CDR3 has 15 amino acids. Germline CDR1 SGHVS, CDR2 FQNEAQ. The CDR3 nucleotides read TGTGCCAGCAGAACAGGGACAGGGGGCAACGAAAAACTGTTTTTT. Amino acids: CASRTGTGGNEKLFF.

The CDR3 spells CASSIAASGRNEQYF. CDR3 DNA: TGTGCCAGTAGTATTGCGGCTAGCGGGAGGAACGAGCAGTACTTC. The V gene is TRBV19, the J gene TRBJ2-7, with 11 bases fitting TRBD2. This CDR3 region has 15 residues. CDR1 is LNHDA, CDR2 SQIVND, per germline (reference sequence). Trimming cost V 3 bases and J 5 bases; bases outside gene matches: 6.

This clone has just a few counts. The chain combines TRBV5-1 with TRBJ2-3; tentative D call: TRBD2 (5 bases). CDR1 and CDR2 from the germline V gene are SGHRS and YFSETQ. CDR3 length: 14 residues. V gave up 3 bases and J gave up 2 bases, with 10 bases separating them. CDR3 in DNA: TGCGCCAGCAGCTCTGGACGGGACACAGATACGCAGTATTTT. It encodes CASSSGRDTDTQYF. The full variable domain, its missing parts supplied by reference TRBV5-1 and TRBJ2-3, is KAGVTQTPRYLIKTRGQQVTLSCSPISGHRSVSWYQQTPGQGLQFLFEYFSETQRNKGNFPGRFSGRQFSNSRSEMNVSTLELGDSALYLCASSSGRDTDTQYFGPGTRLTVL.

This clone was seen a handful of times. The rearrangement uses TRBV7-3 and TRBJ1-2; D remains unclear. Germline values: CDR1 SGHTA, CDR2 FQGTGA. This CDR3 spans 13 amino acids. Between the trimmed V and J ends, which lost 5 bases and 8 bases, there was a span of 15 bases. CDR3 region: CASSIEEGRGYTF. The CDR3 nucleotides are TGTGCCAGCAGCATCGAGGAGGGTCGGGGCTACACCTTC.

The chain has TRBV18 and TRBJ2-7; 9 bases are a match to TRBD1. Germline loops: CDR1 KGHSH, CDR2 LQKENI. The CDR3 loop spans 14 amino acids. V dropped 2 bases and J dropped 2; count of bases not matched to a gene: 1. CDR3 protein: CASSPGTGTYEQYF. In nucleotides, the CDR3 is TGTGCCAGCTCACCAGGGACAGGGACCTACGAGCAGTACTTC.

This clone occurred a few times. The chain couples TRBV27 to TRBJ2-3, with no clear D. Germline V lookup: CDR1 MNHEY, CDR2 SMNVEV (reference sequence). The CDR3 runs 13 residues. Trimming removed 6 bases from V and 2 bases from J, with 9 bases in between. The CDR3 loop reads CASSPYNTDTQYF. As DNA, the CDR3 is TGTGCCAGCAGCCCCTATAACACAGATACGCAGTATTTT.

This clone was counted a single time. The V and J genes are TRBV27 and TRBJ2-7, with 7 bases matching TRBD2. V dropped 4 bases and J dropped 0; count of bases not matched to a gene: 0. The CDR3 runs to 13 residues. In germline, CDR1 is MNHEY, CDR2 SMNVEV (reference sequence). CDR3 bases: TGTGCCAGCAGTTGGGACTACTCCTACGAGCAGTACTTC. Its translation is CASSWDYSYEQYF.

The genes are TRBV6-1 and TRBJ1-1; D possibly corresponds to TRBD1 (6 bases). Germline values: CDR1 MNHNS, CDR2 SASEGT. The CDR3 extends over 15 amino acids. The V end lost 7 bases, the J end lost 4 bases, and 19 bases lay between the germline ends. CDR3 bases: TGTGCCAGCATCCCTTCGGGGGGCTTTGGCACTGAAGCTTTCTTT. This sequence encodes CASIPSGGFGTEAFF.

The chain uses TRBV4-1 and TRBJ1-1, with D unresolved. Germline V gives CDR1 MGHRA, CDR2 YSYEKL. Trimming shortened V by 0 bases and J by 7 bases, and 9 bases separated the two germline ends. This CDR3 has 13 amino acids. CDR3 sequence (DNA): TGCGCCAGCAGCCAAGATCGTGCTATTGAAGCTTTCTTT. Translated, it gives CASSQDRAIEAFF.

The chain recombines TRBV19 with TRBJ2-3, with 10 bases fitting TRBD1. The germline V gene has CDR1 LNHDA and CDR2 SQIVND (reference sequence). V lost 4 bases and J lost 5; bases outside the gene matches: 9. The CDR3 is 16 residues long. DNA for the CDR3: TGTGCCAGTAGTACCTCCCGGGACAGGGGTAGAGATACGCAGTATTTT. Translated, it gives CASSTSRDRGRDTQYF.

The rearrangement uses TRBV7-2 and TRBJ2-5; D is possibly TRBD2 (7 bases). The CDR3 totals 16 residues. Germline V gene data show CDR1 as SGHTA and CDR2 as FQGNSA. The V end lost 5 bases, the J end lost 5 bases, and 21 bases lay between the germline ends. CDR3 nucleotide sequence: TGTGCCAGCAGCCCGATAATGGGGGCGCGGGGGGAGACCCAGTACTTC. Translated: CASSPIMGARGETQYF.

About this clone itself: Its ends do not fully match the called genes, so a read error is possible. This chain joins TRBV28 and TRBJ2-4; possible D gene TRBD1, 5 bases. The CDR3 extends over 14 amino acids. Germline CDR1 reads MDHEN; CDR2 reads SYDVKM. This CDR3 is CASGQGGSKNSQYF. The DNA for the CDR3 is TGTGCCAGCGGTCAGGGCGGATCCAAAAACAGTCAGTACTTC.

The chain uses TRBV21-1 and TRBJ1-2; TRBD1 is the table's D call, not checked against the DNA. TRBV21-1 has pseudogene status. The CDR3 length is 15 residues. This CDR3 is CASSKPGQGDYGYTF. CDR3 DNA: TGTGCCAGCAGCAAACCTGGACAGGGAGACTATGGCTACACCTTC.

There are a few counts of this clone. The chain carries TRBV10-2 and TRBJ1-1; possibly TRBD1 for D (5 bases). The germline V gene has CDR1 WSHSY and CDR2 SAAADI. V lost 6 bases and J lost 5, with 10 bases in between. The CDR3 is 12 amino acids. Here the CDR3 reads CASRQGRTEAFF. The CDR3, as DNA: TGCGCCAGCAGGCAGGGAAGGACTGAAGCTTTCTTT.

The CDR3 sequence: CASSKLGDSNQPQHF. CDR3 nucleotides: TGTGCCAGCAGTAAACTCGGGGATAGCAATCAGCCCCAGCATTTT. The rearrangement uses TRBV7-9 and TRBJ1-5; no clear D. CDR1 and CDR2 (germline): SEHNR, FQNEAQ (reference sequence). Deletions cut 6 bases from V and 0 bases from J, with 12 bases between. CDR3 length: 15 amino acids.

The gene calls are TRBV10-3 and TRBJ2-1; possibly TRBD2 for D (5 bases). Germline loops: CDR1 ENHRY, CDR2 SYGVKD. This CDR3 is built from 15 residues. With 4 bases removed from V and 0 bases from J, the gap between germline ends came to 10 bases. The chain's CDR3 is CAISGGVNSYNEQFF. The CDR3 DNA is TGTGCCATCAGTGGGGGAGTTAACTCCTACAATGAGCAGTTCTTC.

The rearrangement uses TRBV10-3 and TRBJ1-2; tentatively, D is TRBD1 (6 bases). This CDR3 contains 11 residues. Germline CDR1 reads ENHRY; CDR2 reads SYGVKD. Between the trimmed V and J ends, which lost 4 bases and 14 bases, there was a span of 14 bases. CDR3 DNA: TGTGCCATCAGTGTCAGGGGTCTGTCGACCTTC. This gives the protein CAISVRGLSTF.

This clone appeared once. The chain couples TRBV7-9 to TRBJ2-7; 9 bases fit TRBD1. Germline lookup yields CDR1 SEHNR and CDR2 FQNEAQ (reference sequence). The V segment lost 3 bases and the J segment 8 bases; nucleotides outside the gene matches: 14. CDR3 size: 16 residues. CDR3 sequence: CASSFSTGTGSSKQYF. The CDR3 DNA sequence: TGTGCCAGCAGCTTCTCTACCGGGACAGGGAGTTCCAAGCAGTACTTC. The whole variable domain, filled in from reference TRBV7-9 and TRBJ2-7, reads DTGVSQNPRHKITKRGQNVTFRCDPISEHNRLYWYRQTLGQGPEFLTYFQNEAQLEKSRLLSDRFSAERPKGSFSTLEIQRTEQGDSAMYLCASSFSTGTGSSKQYFGPGTRLTVT.

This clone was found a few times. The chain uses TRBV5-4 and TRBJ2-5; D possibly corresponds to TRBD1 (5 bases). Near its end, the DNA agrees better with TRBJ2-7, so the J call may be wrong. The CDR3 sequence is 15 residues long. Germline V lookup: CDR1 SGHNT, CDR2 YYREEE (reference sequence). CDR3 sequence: CASSLGQRDSYEQYF. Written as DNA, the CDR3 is TGTGCCAGCAGCTTGGGACAGCGAGACTCCTACGAGCAGTACTTC.

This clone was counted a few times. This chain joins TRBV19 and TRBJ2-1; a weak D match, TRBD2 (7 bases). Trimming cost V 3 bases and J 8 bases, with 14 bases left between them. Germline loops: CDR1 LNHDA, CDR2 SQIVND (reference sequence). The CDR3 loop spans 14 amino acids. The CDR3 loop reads CASSIGGAIDEQFF. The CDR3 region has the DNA TGTGCCAGTAGTATTGGGGGGGCCATCGATGAGCAGTTCTTC.

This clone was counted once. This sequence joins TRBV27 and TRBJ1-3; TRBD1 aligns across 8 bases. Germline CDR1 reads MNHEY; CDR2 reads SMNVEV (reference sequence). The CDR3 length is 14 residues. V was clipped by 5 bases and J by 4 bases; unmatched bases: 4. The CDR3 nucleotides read TGTGCCAGCAGTACGGACAGGGAAGGAAACACCATATATTTT. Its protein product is CASSTDREGNTIYF.

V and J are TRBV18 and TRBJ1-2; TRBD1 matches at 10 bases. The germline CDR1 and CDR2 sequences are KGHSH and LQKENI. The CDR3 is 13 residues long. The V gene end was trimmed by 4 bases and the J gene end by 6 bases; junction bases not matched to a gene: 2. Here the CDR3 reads CASSLGTGDGYTF. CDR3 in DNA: TGTGCCAGCTCACTTGGGACAGGGGATGGCTACACCTTC.

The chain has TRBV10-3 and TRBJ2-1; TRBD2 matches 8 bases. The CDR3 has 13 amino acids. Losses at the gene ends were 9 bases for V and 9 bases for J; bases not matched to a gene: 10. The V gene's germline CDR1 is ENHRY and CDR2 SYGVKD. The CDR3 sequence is CAIGLAQGGEQFF. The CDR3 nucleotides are TGTGCCATTGGACTAGCTCAGGGAGGTGAGCAGTTCTTC.